This TCR beta chain derives from a study of graft-versus-host responses after intestinal transplantation (dated by TCRdb to the early 2020s). For the study in its entirety: Multivisceral, liver-intestinal, or isolated intestinal transplants were received by the recipients. All recipients received anti-thymocyte globulin induction followed by maintenance tacrolimus and steroids for around three years. After intestinal transplantation, graft-versus-host and host-versus-graft alloreactive T cell clones in the graft, circulation and bone marrow were tracked using bulk TCR-beta CDR3 sequencing. To identify alloreactive clones, pre-transplant mixed lymphocyte reaction products were sequenced and compared with unstimulated pre-transplant donor and recipient T cells. The cohort enrolled 20 to 30 intestinal transplant recipients including one retransplant, and a few patients lacking pretransplant specimens were excluded. Donor T cell macrochimerism was defined as a peak of at least 4% donor T cells among recipient peripheral blood mononuclear cells. Rather than being sequenced by the commercial service, samples from three later patients were sequenced in-house on an Illumina MiSeq and processed with MiXCR.

The protocol used for the library was the immunoSEQ multiplex PCR assay. For most patients, genomic DNA was isolated with the Qiagen DNeasy Blood and Tissue Kit and sent frozen to Adaptive Biotechnologies for TCR sequencing. For most patients, high-throughput TCR-beta CDR3 sequencing of genomic DNA was performed by Adaptive Biotechnologies. The original methods were these. Adaptive's ImmunoSEQ software was the source of the TCR sequencing data for 15 to 20 patients, while a few other patients were processed with MiXCR and VDJtools. CD4 versus CD8 sorting errors were corrected by removing sequences found in both subsets at a frequency ratio below 5:1. Because the origin of CDR3 nucleotide sequences shared between donor and recipient could not be assigned, those sequences were removed. Alloreactive clones required at least 2-fold expansion over unstimulated cells and minimum CFSE-low frequency of 0.002% (template counts) or 0.001% (read counts). Clones detected in sequenced pre-transplant spleen, lymph node, or MLR CFSE-low populations of the donor or recipient were defined as mappable. The cumulative frequency of alloreactive clones was calculated as a percentage of all sequences, weighted by copy number. Sourced from immuneACCESS, this table was stored by TCRdb with only in-frame sequences that have V and J called. A share of the clones is absent; for the studies checked, an unresolved V gene accounts for under half, and the remainder has no known explanation. Clonal size and the V and J genes are those of that table, whereas D and trimming came from the DNA. This sample comprises approximately 54,000 clones, approximately 84% of them detected only once. The ten largest make up around 0.5% of the sample.

In regard to this clone: What this receptor recognizes is not known. Qualities for individual bases were not recorded, and no much larger clone is one base off.

General findings and caveats noted by the study authors: GvH clones were detected in recipient bone marrow, and some appeared earlier in ileal mucosa or blood, consistent with an intestinal mucosal origin. The relatively low number and heterogeneity of intestinal transplant patients limited the conclusions. Peak levels of circulating GvH clones were associated with declines in HvG clones early after transplant. High GvH to HvG T cell clonal ratios were observed in the allografts of patients with donor T cell macrochimerism.

This sample's time point label indicates: cells obtained before transplantation from donor or recipient. CD3+CD4+ and CD3+CD8+ populations were FACS-sorted from unstimulated pre-transplant donor and recipient cells taken from spleen or lymph nodes. V is cut back by 6 bases and J by 6 bases, with 13 bases in the junction unmatched. Including cysteine and phenylalanine, the CDR3 has 17 amino acids. The DNA shown is the 51-base CDR3, in frame from base 1. The germline V gene provides CDR1 SNHLY and CDR2 FYNNEI. The TCR sequence derives from a human donor who was the organ donor for an intestinal transplant. The material sequenced was unstimulated CD4+ T cells sorted from spleen or lymph node cells, taken before transplant. The sequence links TRBV2 to TRBJ2-1, and 11 junctional nucleotides match TRBD1. DNA sequence: TGTGCCAGCAGATCTAACACCGGGACAGGGGGTCGCAATGAGCAGTTCTTC. Its amino acids are CASRSNTGTGGRNEQFF.